These T cell receptor beta chains were read from a single sample in a study of post-analysis software for immune sequencing data. TCRdb called the PCR reads again in MiXCR, with one record for every CDR3 protein. The sample shows hundreds of thousands of distinct CDR3 sequences, more than 50% of them seen only once. The sample was blood. The receptors shown here come from a girl aged 2-10 years with multiple sclerosis. CDR3s include the opening cysteine and the closing phenylalanine or tryptophan. Fields, in order: V gene, D gene, J gene, clone size, CDR3 DNA, CDR3 protein. A D gene is named only where the DNA matches it firmly. Only part of the rows carry a size: once, few, many, or a class if the clone is expanded.

TRBV18	.	TRBJ1-2	.	TGTGCCAGCTCGCGCCGGGACGGGGATTATGGCTACACCTTC	CASSRRDGDYGYTF
TRBV5-6	TRBD2	TRBJ2-1	.	TGTGCCAGCAGCTTGCTAGCGGAGGAGGACCCTGGGCAGTTCTTC	CASSLLAEEDPGQFF
TRBV20-1	.	TRBJ2-5	.	TGCAGTGCTAGAGGGGTCGGGGGGCCTTCGGAGACCCAGTACTTC	CSARGVGGPSETQYF
TRBV7-9	.	TRBJ2-1	.	TGTGCCAGCAGCTTAGCCGAACGCCGTGAGCAGTTCTTC	CASSLAERREQFF
TRBV5-1	TRBD1	TRBJ1-2	few	TGCGCCAGCAGCGTGCCGGGACAGGGAAATTATGGCTACACCTTC	CASSVPGQGNYGYTF
TRBV13	.	TRBJ2-1	.	TGTGCCGGCAGCTTAGTGGCGAATGAGCAGTTCTTC	CAGSLVANEQFF
TRBV20-1	.	TRBJ2-1	few	TGCAGTGCTAGCCCCCTGGGTCCGACCTACAATGAGCAGTTCTTC	CSASPLGPTYNEQFF
TRBV11-2	.	TRBJ2-7	.	TGTGCCAGCAGCTTCGACAGAAGCTCCTACGAGCAGTACTTC	CASSFDRSSYEQYF
TRBV12-3/TRBV12-4	.	TRBJ2-1	.	TGTGCCAGCATTCTGACTAGCTACAATGAGCAGTTCTTC	CASILTSYNEQFF
TRBV7-3	TRBD2	TRBJ2-2	.	TGTGCCAGCAGCTCGGGACTAGCGGGAGCAATGAACACCGGGGAGCTGTTTTTT	CASSSGLAGAMNTGELFF
TRBV6-2/TRBV6-3	TRBD1	TRBJ2-4	.	TGTGCCAGCAGTTCTACAGGGGGCGGAAACATTCAGTACTTC	CASSSTGGGNIQYF
TRBV4-2	TRBD1	TRBJ1-6	.	TGTGCCAGCAGCCAACCTATCGCTCCGGGACAGGGAAATTCACCCCTCCACTTT	CASSQPIAPGQGNSPLHF
TRBV25-1	.	TRBJ1-1	.	TGTGCCAGCAGTGACAGCCTCCGGAACACTGAAGCTTTCTTT	CASSDSLRNTEAFF
TRBV3-1	TRBD2	TRBJ2-1	.	TGTGCCAGCAGCCAAGTTAGCCGCGGGAGGGCGCGTGAGCAGTTCTTC	CASSQVSRGRAREQFF
TRBV29-1	TRBD2	TRBJ2-1	.	TGCAGCGCTAGGGGACTAGCGGGATACTCCTACAATGAGCAGTTCTTC	CSARGLAGYSYNEQFF
TRBV24-1	.	TRBJ2-5	.	TGTGCCACCAGTGATTACGACAGGGTCGGGGGGACCCAGTACTTC	CATSDYDRVGGTQYF
TRBV5-5	.	TRBJ2-3	.	TGTGCCAGCAGCTTATCCTCCAGGGCGGCAGATACGCAGTATTTT	CASSLSSRAADTQYF
TRBV7-6	TRBD2	TRBJ2-3	.	TGTGCCAGCAGTTATAGCGGGGGGGGGACAGATACGCAGTATTTT	CASSYSGGGTDTQYF
TRBV6-1	TRBD2	TRBJ2-1	.	TGTGCCAGCAGCTCCGGAGGGAGGGTAACCCAGTTCTTC	CASSSGGRVTQFF
TRBV25-1	.	TRBJ2-5	.	TGTGCCAGCAGTGAATACGGCTCAAGGGAGACCCAGTACTTC	CASSEYGSRETQYF
TRBV29-1	TRBD1	TRBJ1-1	.	TGCAGCGCCTTGGACAGGGGGCTAACTGAAGCTTTCTTT	CSALDRGLTEAFF
TRBV6-2/TRBV6-3	TRBD2	TRBJ2-3	.	TGTGCCAGCAGTTACTCGACGAGCGGGGGATCCACAGATGCGCAGTATTTT	CASSYSTSGGSTDAQYF
TRBV9	.	TRBJ1-2	once	TGTGCCAGCAGCCGGGACGTCCTCTATGGCTACACCTTC	CASSRDVLYGYTF